This T cell receptor (beta chain) was profiled in a study of graft-versus-host responses after intestinal transplantation. Germline CDR1 reads MNHEY; CDR2 reads SVGAGI. V lost 5 bases and J lost 7, with 17 bases in between. This CDR3 contains 14 residues. TCRdb keeps only in-frame clones here, not all; method: immunoSEQ multiplex PCR. The repertoire holds more than 60,000 clones, with about 90% as singletons. A note on this clone: What it recognizes is unknown.

This chain uses TRBV6-5 with TRBJ2-5; tentative D call: TRBD2 (6 bases). The specimen was unstimulated CD8+ T cells sorted from spleen or lymph node cells, collected before intestinal transplant. This clonotype was obtained from a human donor who received an intestinal transplant. CDR3 sequence: CASSPIRQEGTQYF. In DNA form, the CDR3 reads TGTGCCAGCAGTCCGATCAGGCAGGAGGGGACCCAGTACTTC.